The present entry profiles one T cell receptor beta chain with its context. These data belong to a study of blood T cell repertoires in COVID-19. About the study: There were acute and convalescent COVID-19 samples, and they came from the United States, Italy and Spain. Sample material is recorded as cDNA or gDNA derived from T cells, B-cell-depleted T cells, or PBMCs.

How the authors handled the data: The assay estimated nucleated cells by amplifying reference gene primers. The protocol was immunoSEQ multiplex PCR, while the TCRdb copy is restricted to in-frame clones and leaves out a portion. That table furnishes V, J and clone size, whereas the DNA furnished D and trimming. Seen here are about 110,000 clones, 70% to 85% observed once, and the top ten hold 7.9%. Germline CDR1 reads SQVTM; CDR2 reads ANQGSEA. Trimming stripped 6 bases from V and 5 bases from J, with 10 bases between. The length of the CDR3 is 11 residues. V is TRBV29-1 and J is TRBJ2-5; D ambiguous. This clonotype originated in a woman aged 80 or over with active or convalescent COVID-19. The sequencing sample was made of peripheral blood. The CDR3 loop reads CSVLLLETQYF. The CDR3 coding sequence is TGCAGCGTCCTCCTCCTGGAGACCCAGTACTTC.